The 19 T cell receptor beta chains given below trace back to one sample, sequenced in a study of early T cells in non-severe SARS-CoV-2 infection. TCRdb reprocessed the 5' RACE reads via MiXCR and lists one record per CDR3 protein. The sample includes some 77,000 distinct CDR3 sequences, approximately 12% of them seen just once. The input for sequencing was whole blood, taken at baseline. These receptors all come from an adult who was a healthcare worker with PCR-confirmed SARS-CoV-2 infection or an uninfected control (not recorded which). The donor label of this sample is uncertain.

The CDR3 region has the DNA TGTGCCAGCAGCTTGTGGAGGGACACCATATATTTT. This encodes CASSLWRDTIYF. This rearrangement joins TRBV7-6 to TRBJ1-3; D remains ambiguous. Germline CDR1 SGHVS, CDR2 FNYEAQ. This CDR3 is built from 12 residues. Trimming removed 3 bases at V and 8 bases at J, with 8 bases between.

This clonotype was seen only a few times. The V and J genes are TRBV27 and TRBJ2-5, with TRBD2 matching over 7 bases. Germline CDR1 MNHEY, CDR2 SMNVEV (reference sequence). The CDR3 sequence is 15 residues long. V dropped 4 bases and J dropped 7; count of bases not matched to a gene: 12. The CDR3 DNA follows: TGTGCCAGCAGTTCCACCCCTAGTGGCGGGGGGACCCAGTACTTC. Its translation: CASSSTPSGGGTQYF.

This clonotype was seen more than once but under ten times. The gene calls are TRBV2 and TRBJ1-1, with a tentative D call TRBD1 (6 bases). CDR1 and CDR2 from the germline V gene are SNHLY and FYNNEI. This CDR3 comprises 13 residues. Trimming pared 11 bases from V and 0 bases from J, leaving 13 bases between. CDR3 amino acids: CAVRQALNTEAFF. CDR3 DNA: TGTGCCGTCCGACAGGCCTTGAACACTGAAGCTTTCTTT.

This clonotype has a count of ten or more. The CDR3 loop reads CATGTANQPQHF. DNA for the CDR3: TGTGCCACCGGGACAGCAAATCAGCCCCAGCATTTT. The chain joins TRBV15 to TRBJ1-5, with 7 bases fitting TRBD1. V lost 8 bases to trimming and J lost 4 bases; unmatched junction nucleotides: 2. The CDR3 has 12 residues. The germline V gene has CDR1 LNHNV and CDR2 YYDKDF (reference sequence). Full variable domain (outside the CDR3, taken from reference TRBV15 and TRBJ1-5): DAMVIQNPRYQVTQFGKPVTLSCSQTLNHNVMYWYQQKSSQAPKLLFHYYDKDFNNEADTPDNFQSRRPNTSFCFLDIRSPGLGDTAMYLCATGTANQPQHFGDGTRLSIL.

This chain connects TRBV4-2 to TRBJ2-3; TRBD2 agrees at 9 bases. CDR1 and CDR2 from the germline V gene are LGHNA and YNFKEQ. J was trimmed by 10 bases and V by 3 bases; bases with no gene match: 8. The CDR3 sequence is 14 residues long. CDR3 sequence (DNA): TGTGCCAGCAGCCATGGGACTAGCTCCGGAGCGCAGTATTTT. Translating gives CASSHGTSSGAQYF.

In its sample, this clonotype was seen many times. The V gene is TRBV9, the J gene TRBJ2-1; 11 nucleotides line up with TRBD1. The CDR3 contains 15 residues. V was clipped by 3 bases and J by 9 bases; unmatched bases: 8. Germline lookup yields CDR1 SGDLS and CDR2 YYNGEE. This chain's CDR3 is CASSARTGGLSEQFF. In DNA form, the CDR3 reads TGTGCCAGCAGCGCGAGGACAGGGGGCTTGAGTGAGCAGTTCTTC.

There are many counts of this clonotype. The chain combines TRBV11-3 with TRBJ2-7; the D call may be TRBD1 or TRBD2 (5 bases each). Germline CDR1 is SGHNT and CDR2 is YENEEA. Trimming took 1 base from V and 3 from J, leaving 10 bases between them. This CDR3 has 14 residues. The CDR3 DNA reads TGTGCCAGCAGCTTAGGAGGGGAAGACTACGAGCAGTACTTC. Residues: CASSLGGEDYEQYF.

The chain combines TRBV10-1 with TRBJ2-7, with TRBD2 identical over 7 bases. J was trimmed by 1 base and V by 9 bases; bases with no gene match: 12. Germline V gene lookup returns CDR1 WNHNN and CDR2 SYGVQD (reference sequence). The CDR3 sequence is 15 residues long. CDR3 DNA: TGCGCCAGGATATTACGGGGGGATGCATCCTACGAGCAGTACTTC. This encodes CARILRGDASYEQYF.

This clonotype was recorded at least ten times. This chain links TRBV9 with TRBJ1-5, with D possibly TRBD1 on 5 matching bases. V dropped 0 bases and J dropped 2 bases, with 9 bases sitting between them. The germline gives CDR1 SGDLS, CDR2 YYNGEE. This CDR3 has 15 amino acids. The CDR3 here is CASSVGIQGNQPQHF. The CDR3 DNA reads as TGTGCCAGCAGCGTAGGAATACAGGGCAATCAGCCCCAGCATTTT.

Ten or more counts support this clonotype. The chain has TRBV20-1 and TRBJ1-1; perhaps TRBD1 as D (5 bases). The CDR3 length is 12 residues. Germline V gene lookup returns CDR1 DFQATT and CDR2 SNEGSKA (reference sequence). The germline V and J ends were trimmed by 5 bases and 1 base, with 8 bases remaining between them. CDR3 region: CSASTGNTEAFF. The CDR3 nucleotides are TGCAGTGCTTCAACAGGGAACACTGAAGCTTTCTTT.

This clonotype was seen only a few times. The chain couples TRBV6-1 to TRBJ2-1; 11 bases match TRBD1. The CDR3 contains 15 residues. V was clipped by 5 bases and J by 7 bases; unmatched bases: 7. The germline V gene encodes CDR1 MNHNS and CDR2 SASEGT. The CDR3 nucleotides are TGTGCCAGCAGTATAGGACAGGGGGCGAGAAATGAGCAGTTCTTC. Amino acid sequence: CASSIGQGARNEQFF.

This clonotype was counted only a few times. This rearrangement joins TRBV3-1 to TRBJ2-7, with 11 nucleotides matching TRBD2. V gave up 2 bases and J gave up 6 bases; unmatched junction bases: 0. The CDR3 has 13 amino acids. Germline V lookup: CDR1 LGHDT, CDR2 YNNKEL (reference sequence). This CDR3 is CASSQLAGGEQYF. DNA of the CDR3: TGTGCCAGCAGCCAACTAGCGGGAGGCGAGCAGTACTTC.

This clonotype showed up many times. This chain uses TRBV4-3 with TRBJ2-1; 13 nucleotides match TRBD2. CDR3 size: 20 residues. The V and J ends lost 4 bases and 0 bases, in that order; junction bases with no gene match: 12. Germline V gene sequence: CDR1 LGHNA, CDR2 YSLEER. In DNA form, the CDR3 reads TGCGCCAGCAGCCCCCGACTAGCGGGGGGCCTAGCTAGCTCCTACAATGAGCAGTTCTTC. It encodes CASSPRLAGGLASSYNEQFF.

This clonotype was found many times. The CDR3: CASSVGVGQETQYF. CDR3 DNA sequence: TGTGCCAGCAGCGTTGGAGTGGGACAAGAGACCCAGTACTTC. This sequence joins TRBV5-4 and TRBJ2-5; no reliable D call. The V and J ends lost 4 bases and 2 bases respectively, with 12 bases between them. The CDR3 extends over 14 amino acids. In germline, CDR1 is SGHNT, CDR2 YYREEE (reference sequence).

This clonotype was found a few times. CDR3 nucleotides: TGTGCCAGCAGTTTAGCCAGCGGGGTTTACAATGAGCAGTTCTTC. This codes for CASSLASGVYNEQFF. This chain connects TRBV12-3 or TRBV12-4 to TRBJ2-1; TRBD2 agrees at 7 bases. Trimming at V came to 0 bases and at J to 4 bases, leaving 3 bases not matched to a gene. This CDR3 is built from 15 residues.

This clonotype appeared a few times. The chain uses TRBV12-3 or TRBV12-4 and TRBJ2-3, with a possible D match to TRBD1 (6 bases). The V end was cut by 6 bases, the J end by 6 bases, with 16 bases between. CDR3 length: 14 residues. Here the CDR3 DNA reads TGTGCCAGCAGCCTGGACAGCCGCGGGGATACGCAGTATTTT. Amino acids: CASSLDSRGDTQYF.

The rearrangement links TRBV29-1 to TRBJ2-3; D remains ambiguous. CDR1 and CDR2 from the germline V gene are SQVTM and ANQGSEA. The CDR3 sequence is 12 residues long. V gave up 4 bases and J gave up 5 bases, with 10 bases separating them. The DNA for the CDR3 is TGCAGCGTTGCATGGGGAAAAGATACGCAGTATTTT. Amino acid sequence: CSVAWGKDTQYF.

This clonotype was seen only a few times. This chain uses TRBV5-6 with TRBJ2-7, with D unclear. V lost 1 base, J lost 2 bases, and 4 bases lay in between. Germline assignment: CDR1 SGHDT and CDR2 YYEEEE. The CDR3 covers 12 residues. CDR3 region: CASSLLPYEQYF. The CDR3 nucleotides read TGTGCCAGCAGCTTGCTTCCCTACGAGCAGTACTTC. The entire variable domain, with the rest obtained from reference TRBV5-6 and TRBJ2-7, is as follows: DAGVTQSPTHLIKTRGQQVTLRCSPKSGHDTVSWYQQALGQGPQFIFQYYEEEERQRGNFPDRFSGHQFPNYSSELNVNALLLGDSALYLCASSLLPYEQYFGPGTRLTVT.

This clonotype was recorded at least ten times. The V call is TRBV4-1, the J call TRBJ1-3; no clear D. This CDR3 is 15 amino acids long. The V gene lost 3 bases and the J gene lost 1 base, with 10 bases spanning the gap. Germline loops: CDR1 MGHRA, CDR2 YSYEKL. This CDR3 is CASSQEAVSGNTIYF. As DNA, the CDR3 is TGCGCCAGCAGCCAGGAAGCAGTTTCTGGAAACACCATATATTTT.